Listed below are T cell receptor beta chains from one sample, sequenced in a study of blood T cell repertoires in COVID-19. Assay: immunoSEQ multiplex PCR; the TCRdb copy retains only in-frame clones and omits some. The sample contains 200,000 to 250,000 clones, about 87% of which appear only once. Material for sequencing was PBMCs or T cells enriched from blood (not recorded which). These receptor sequences come from a man aged 50-60 years who had been exposed to COVID-19. The CDR3 runs from the conserved cysteine through the conserved F or W. A D gene is named only where the DNA matches it firmly. Rows may omit the clone size; those that give it use once, few, many or a size class.

J gene	V gene	D gene	clone size	CDR3 protein	CDR3 DNA
TRBJ1-2	TRBV2	.	.	CASRVLKGYTF	TGTGCCAGCAGAGTACTGAAGGGCTACACCTTC
TRBJ1-6	TRBV7-9	TRBD1	.	CASSFGTGGSPLHF	TGTGCCAGCAGCTTTGGGACAGGGGGATCACCCCTCCACTTT
TRBJ1-1	TRBV5-1	.	.	CASSLGSQSMNTEAFF	TGCGCCAGCAGCTTGGGGTCCCAGTCCATGAACACTGAAGCTTTCTTT
TRBJ1-1	TRBV2	.	.	CASSEMWPNRRLNTEAFF	TGTGCCAGCAGTGAAATGTGGCCGAACAGGCGTTTGAACACTGAAGCTTTCTTT
TRBJ1-1	TRBV15	TRBD1	.	CATSRDYRGNTEAFF	TGTGCCACCAGCAGAGATTACAGGGGGAACACTGAAGCTTTCTTT
TRBJ2-4	TRBV19	.	.	CASSRESLALAKNIQYF	TGTGCCAGTAGTAGGGAGTCTCTAGCACTAGCCAAAAACATTCAGTACTTC
TRBJ2-2	TRBV20-1	.	.	CSASLRGELFF	TGCAGTGCTTCACTGAGAGGGGAGCTGTTTTTT
TRBJ1-2	TRBV24-1	.	few	CATSDPRSGVYGYTF	TGTGCCACCAGTGACCCACGATCGGGGGTCTATGGCTACACCTTC
TRBJ1-2	TRBV12-5	.	few	CASGREGRGYGYTF	TGTGCTAGTGGCCGGGAGGGGCGCGGCTATGGCTACACCTTC
TRBJ1-2	TRBV6-5	TRBD1	.	CASSLSGGGLGYTF	TGTGCCAGCAGTTTATCAGGGGGCGGCCTGGGCTACACCTTC
TRBJ2-2	TRBV11-1	.	.	CASSLVGGRVVGELFF	TGTGCCAGCAGCTTAGTCGGGGGGCGCGTGGTCGGGGAGCTGTTTTTT
TRBJ1-1	TRBV27	TRBD1	.	CASSSFTGALAQAFF	TGTGCCAGCAGTTCGTTTACAGGGGCCCTGGCGCAGGCTTTCTTT
TRBJ1-2	TRBV18	TRBD1	.	CASSPDRGSGYTF	TGTGCCAGCTCACCCGACAGGGGCAGTGGCTACACCTTC
TRBJ2-1	TRBV5-4	.	.	CASRRGIFLNEQFF	TGTGCCTCAAGGCGAGGCATCTTCTTAAATGAGCAGTTCTTC
TRBJ2-7	TRBV28	.	.	CASSVGYEQYF	TGTGCCAGCAGTGTCGGCTACGAGCAGTACTTC
TRBJ2-3	TRBV6-5	.	.	CASSSPSADTQYF	TGTGCCAGCAGTTCCCCGTCGGCAGATACGCAGTATTTT
TRBJ1-2	TRBV7-9	TRBD1	.	CASSSLPGTGVGYGYTF	TGTGCCAGCAGCTCTTTACCCGGGACAGGGGTAGGCTATGGCTACACCTTC
TRBJ2-1	TRBV4-1	TRBD1	.	CASSQDQGQIRVDEQFF	TGCGCCAGCAGCCAAGATCAGGGACAGATCAGGGTGGATGAGCAGTTCTTC
TRBJ2-1	TRBV7-3	TRBD1	.	CASSLTGQGSEQFF	TGTGCCAGCAGCTTAACGGGACAGGGGTCTGAGCAGTTCTTC
TRBJ2-3	TRBV3-1/TRBV3-2	.	.	CASSQLQGYSTDTQYF	TGTGCCAGCAGCCAATTGCAGGGGTATAGCACAGATACGCAGTATTTT
TRBJ2-5	TRBV2	TRBD1	once	CASQGETGRETQYF	TGTGCCAGCCAGGGGGAGACAGGGCGGGAGACCCAGTACTTC
TRBJ2-3	TRBV4-2	TRBD2	.	CASSQGLAGVADTQYF	TGTGCCAGCAGCCAGGGACTAGCGGGGGTGGCGGATACGCAGTATTTT
TRBJ1-4	TRBV10-2	.	.	CASSAQGTGEKLFF	TGCGCCAGCAGTGCACAGGGAACCGGGGAAAAACTGTTTTTT
TRBJ1-2	TRBV24-1	.	.	CATSDTGQGGGYTF	TGTGCCACCAGTGATACCGGGCAGGGAGGCGGCTACACCTTC